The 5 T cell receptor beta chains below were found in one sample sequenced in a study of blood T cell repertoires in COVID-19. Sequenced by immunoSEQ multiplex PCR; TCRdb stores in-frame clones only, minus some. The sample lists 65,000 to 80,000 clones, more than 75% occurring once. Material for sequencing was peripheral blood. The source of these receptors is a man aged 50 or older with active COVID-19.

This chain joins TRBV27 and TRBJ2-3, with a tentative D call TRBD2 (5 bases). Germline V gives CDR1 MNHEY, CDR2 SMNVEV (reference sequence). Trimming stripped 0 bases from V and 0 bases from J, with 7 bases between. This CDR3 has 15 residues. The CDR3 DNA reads TGTGCCAGCAGTTTATCGTCGGGGAGCACAGATACGCAGTATTTT. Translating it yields CASSLSSGSTDTQYF.

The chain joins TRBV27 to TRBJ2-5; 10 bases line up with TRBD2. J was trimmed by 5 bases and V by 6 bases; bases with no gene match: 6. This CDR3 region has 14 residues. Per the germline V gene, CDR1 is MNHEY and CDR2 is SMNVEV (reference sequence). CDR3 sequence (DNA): TGTGCCAGCAGCTTGCTAGCGGGAGTTGAGACCCAGTACTTC. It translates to CASSLLAGVETQYF.

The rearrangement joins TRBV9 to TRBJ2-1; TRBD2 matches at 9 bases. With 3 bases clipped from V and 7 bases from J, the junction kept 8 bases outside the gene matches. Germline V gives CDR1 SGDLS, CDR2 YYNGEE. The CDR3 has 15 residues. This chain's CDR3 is CASSDTSGWGNEQFF. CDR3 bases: TGTGCCAGCAGCGACACTAGCGGGTGGGGGAATGAGCAGTTCTTC.

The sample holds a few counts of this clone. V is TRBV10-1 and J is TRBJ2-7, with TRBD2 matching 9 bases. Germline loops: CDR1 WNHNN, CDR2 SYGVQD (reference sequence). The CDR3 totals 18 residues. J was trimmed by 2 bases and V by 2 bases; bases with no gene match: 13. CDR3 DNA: TGCGCCAGCAGTGAGCACTTAGCGGGAGATGGATTAACCTACGAGCAGTACTTC. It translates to CASSEHLAGDGLTYEQYF.

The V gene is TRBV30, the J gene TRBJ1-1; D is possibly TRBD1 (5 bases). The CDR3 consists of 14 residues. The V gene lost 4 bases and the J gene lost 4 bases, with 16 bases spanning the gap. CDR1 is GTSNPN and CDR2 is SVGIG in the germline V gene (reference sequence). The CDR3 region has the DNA TGTGCCTGGAAACGGGAGGGGTCGGGCACTGAAGCTTTCTTT. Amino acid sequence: CAWKREGSGTEAFF.